The source of this T cell receptor beta chain is a study of cytomegalovirus exposure and HLA in healthy donors. PCR amplification relied on 60 Vbeta primers (plus 13 Jbeta primers). Method: immunoSEQ multiplex PCR; TCRdb's copy keeps in-frame clones and lacks some. The table lists around 130,000 clones, around 86% of them singletons. Losses at the gene ends were 4 bases for V and 7 bases for J; bases not matched to a gene: 12. This CDR3 is 16 amino acids long. Germline loops: CDR1 LNHDA, CDR2 SQIVND (reference sequence). The J gene is TRBJ2-1, the V gene TRBV19; 8 nucleotides agree with TRBD1. The receptor was derived from a young man in good health and CMV-seronegative. The sequencing sample was made of PBMCs. The CDR3 sequence is CASSTVRQGIRNEQFF. CDR3 DNA sequence: TGTGCCAGTAGTACGGTAAGACAGGGGATTAGGAATGAGCAGTTCTTC.